This passage covers 18 T cell receptor beta chains from one sample sequenced in a study of T cells in Graves' hyperthyroidism and ophthalmopathy. RNA transcripts yielded amplified TCR beta CDR3 regions. During a first-round RT-PCR of the TCR CDR3, the HTBI primer set was used. TCRdb reanalysed the multiplex PCR reads using MiXCR and keeps one entry per CDR3 protein. The table includes roughly 750,000 distinct CDR3 sequences, about 17% detected once. Sample: blood. The receptors were sampled from a man younger than 35 with Graves' hyperthyroidism.

This clonotype was recorded many times. The chain couples TRBV28 to TRBJ2-1; D might be TRBD2 (6 bases). Germline V CDR1 and CDR2: MDHEN, SYDVKM. The V end was cut by 4 bases, the J end by 6 bases, with 10 bases between. The CDR3 sequence is 13 residues long. CDR3 residues: CASSSTTSNEQFF. Written as DNA, the CDR3 is TGTGCCAGCAGTTCAACGACTAGCAATGAGCAGTTCTTC.

This clonotype was seen ten or more times. This chain links TRBV7-9 with TRBJ2-1; a possible D gene is TRBD2 (7 bases). The CDR3 totals 16 residues. Trimming pared 3 bases from V and 3 bases from J, leaving 15 bases between. From germline, CDR1 is SEHNR and CDR2 FQNEAQ (reference sequence). The CDR3 sequence is CASSLGRGVGYNEQFF. The CDR3 nucleotides are TGTGCCAGCAGCTTGGGGAGGGGGGTAGGCTACAATGAGCAGTTCTTC.

This clonotype was found many times. The chain has TRBV12-3 or TRBV12-4 and TRBJ1-4; a weak D match, TRBD1 (6 bases). The germline V and J ends were trimmed by 0 bases and 8 bases, with 7 bases remaining between them. CDR3 length equals 13 residues. The CDR3 here is CASSLAGGEKLFF. The CDR3 DNA is TGTGCCAGCAGTTTAGCTGGGGGCGAAAAACTGTTTTTT.

This clonotype was seen at least ten times. V is TRBV7-3 and J is TRBJ2-7; the D gene is possibly TRBD1 (6 bases). The germline gives CDR1 SGHTA, CDR2 FQGTGA. CDR3 length equals 15 residues. V gave up 2 bases and J gave up 3 bases, with 14 bases separating them. The CDR3 coding sequence is TGTGCCAGCAGCTTAGCCGGACAGAAGGACTACGAGCAGTACTTC. It yields the protein CASSLAGQKDYEQYF.

In this sample, this clonotype turned up a few times. The chain combines TRBV7-6 with TRBJ2-1; 8 bases are a match to TRBD2. The CDR3 has 16 residues. The ends lost 0 bases at V and 8 bases at J; junction bases unmatched: 9. Germline V gene sequence: CDR1 SGHVS, CDR2 FNYEAQ. The CDR3 loop reads CASSLAYREGRYEQFF. CDR3 DNA: TGTGCCAGCAGCTTAGCGTATCGGGAGGGCCGGTATGAGCAGTTCTTC.

A few counts support this clonotype. This rearrangement joins TRBV6-1 to TRBJ1-5; D is undetermined. The CDR3 runs to 15 residues. The V gene lost 5 bases and the J gene lost 6 bases, with 17 bases spanning the gap. Germline CDR1 is MNHNS and CDR2 is SASEGT. The CDR3 nucleotides read TGTGCCAGCAGTTCGGTAACCCCGGCGGTTCAGCCCCAGCATTTT. It yields the protein CASSSVTPAVQPQHF.

The rearrangement joins TRBV11-2 to TRBJ1-4, with 8 positions matching TRBD1. The CDR3 is made up of 14 amino acids. With V trimmed by 2 bases and J by 8 bases, 4 bases remained unmatched. The V gene's germline CDR1 is SGHAT and CDR2 FQNNGV. CDR3 region: CASSLQGAQEKLFF. CDR3 coding DNA: TGTGCCAGCAGCTTACAGGGGGCGCAGGAAAAACTGTTTTTT.

V usage is TRBV27 and J usage is TRBJ2-3; D uncertain. Trimming shortened V by 0 bases and J by 0 bases, and 7 bases separated the two germline ends. This CDR3 comprises 15 residues. CDR1 and CDR2 (germline): MNHEY, SMNVEV (reference sequence). The CDR3 loop reads CASSLSQSSTDTQYF. For the CDR3, the DNA is TGTGCCAGCAGTTTATCCCAATCTAGCACAGATACGCAGTATTTT.

This clonotype was recorded at least ten times. V and J are TRBV20-1 and TRBJ2-7, with D perhaps TRBD2 (7 bases). V was cut by 6 bases and J by 2 bases, with 17 bases left in between. In germline, CDR1 is DFQATT, CDR2 SNEGSKA (reference sequence). The CDR3 sequence is 14 residues long. The CDR3 is CSAGGLASPYEQYF. The CDR3 nucleotides read TGCAGTGCGGGGGGGCTAGCGAGCCCCTACGAGCAGTACTTC.

A note on this clonotype: Possible read error: a much larger clone is one base away. CDR3 DNA: TGTGCTAGTGGTTTGGAGTCCGGGGCCCAAGAGACCCAGTACTTC. Its protein product is CASGLESGAQETQYF. This sequence joins TRBV12-5 and TRBJ2-5; either TRBD1 or TRBD2 may supply D (5 bases each). V lost 1 base and J lost 1, with 10 bases in between. The germline gives CDR1 LGHNT, CDR2 FRNRAP. CDR3 length: 15 residues.

The rearrangement links TRBV28 to TRBJ1-4; 9 nucleotides line up with TRBD1. CDR3 length: 14 residues. Per the germline V gene, CDR1 is MDHEN and CDR2 is SYDVKM. J gave up 8 bases and V 6 bases, and 7 bases lay outside the gene matches. CDR3 region: CASRPGQGEEKLFF. In DNA form, the CDR3 reads TGTGCCAGCAGGCCGGGACAGGGAGAAGAAAAACTGTTTTTT. Supplemented by reference TRBV28 and TRBJ1-4, the full variable domain reads DVKVTQSSRYLVKRTGEKVFLECVQDMDHENMFWYRQDPGLGLRLIYFSYDVKMKEKGDIPEGYSVSREKKERFSLILESASTNQTSMYLCASRPGQGEEKLFFGSGTQLSVL.

This rearrangement joins TRBV4-3 to TRBJ2-1; TRBD1 is a possible D gene (5 bases). The CDR3 contains 13 residues. Trimming shortened V by 0 bases and J by 12 bases, and 12 bases separated the two germline ends. CDR1 and CDR2 (germline): LGHNA, YSLEER. The CDR3 DNA reads as TGCGCCAGCAGCCAAGAGAGTGGGGCCTCGCAGTTCTTC. It encodes CASSQESGASQFF.

This clonotype was seen ten or more times. The genes are TRBV6-1 and TRBJ2-2, with 8 bases identical to TRBD1. Germline V CDR1 and CDR2: MNHNS, SASEGT. J lost 0 bases, V lost 6 bases, and 3 bases had no gene match. The CDR3 consists of 15 residues. The CDR3 DNA follows: TGTGCCAGCAGACCGGGACAGGCGAACACCGGGGAGCTGTTTTTT. Protein: CASRPGQANTGELFF.

This chain uses TRBV7-9 with TRBJ1-1; the match to TRBD1 covers 7 bases. CDR1 is SEHNR, CDR2 FQNEAQ, per germline (reference sequence). The length of the CDR3 is 16 residues. After removal of 4 bases from V and 1 base from J, the junction contained 9 bases not matched to a gene. The CDR3 bases are TGTGCCAGCAGCTCAACCCCCGGGACAGCGAACACTGAAGCTTTCTTT. Translated, it gives CASSSTPGTANTEAFF.

The chain has TRBV15 and TRBJ1-1; no definite D call. Germline V gene lookup returns CDR1 LNHNV and CDR2 YYDKDF (reference sequence). Deletions cut 6 bases from V and 4 bases from J, with 9 bases between. CDR3 length: 12 residues. The CDR3 bases are TGTGCCACCAGTAACCTGGCCACTGAAGCTTTCTTT. This codes for CATSNLATEAFF.

The chain recombines TRBV4-1 with TRBJ2-1, with D perhaps TRBD2 (5 bases). CDR3 length: 19 amino acids. Germline V gives CDR1 MGHRA, CDR2 YSYEKL. V was cut by 1 base and J by 4 bases, with 23 bases left in between. Written as DNA, the CDR3 is TGCGCCAGCAGCCAAGTCCGCCTTTCGGGGATACCCAAGTACAATGAGCAGTTCTTC. Translation: CASSQVRLSGIPKYNEQFF.

The J gene is TRBJ1-2, the V gene TRBV18; 7 bases match TRBD1. CDR1 is KGHSH and CDR2 is LQKENI in the germline V gene. With 8 bases clipped from V and 8 bases from J, the junction kept 11 bases outside the gene matches. This CDR3 has 13 amino acids. For the CDR3, the DNA is TGTGCCAGCCCGAATCGACAGGGCGGAGGCTACACCTTC. It is translated as CASPNRQGGGYTF.

This clonotype showed up just a few times. The rearrangement uses TRBV28 and TRBJ2-5, with D tentatively TRBD2 (6 bases). The ends were cut back, 5 bases at V and 3 bases at J, with 22 bases in the middle. The CDR3 is 17 amino acids. Germline V gene lookup returns CDR1 MDHEN and CDR2 SYDVKM. CDR3 DNA: TGTGCCAGCAGTAAATGGGCGGGGAACCCAACCAAAGAGACCCAGTACTTC. This translates into CASSKWAGNPTKETQYF.